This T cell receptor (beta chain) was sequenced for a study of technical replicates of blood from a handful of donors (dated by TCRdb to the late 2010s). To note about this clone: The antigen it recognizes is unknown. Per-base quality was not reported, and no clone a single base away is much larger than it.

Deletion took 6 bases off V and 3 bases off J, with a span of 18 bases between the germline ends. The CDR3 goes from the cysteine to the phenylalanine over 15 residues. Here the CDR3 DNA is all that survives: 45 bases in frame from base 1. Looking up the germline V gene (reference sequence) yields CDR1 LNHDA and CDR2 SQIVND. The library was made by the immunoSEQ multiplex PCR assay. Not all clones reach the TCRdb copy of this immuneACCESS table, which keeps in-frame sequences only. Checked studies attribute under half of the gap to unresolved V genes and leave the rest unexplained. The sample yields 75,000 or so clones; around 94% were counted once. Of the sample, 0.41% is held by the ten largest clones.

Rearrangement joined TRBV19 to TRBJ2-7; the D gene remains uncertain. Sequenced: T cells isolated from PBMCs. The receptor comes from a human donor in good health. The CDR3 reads CASSAPGPERYEQYF. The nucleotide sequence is TGTGCCAGTAGCGCCCCCGGTCCCGAGCGCTACGAGCAGTACTTC.